This TCR beta chain derives from a study of cytomegalovirus exposure and HLA in healthy donors. Background on the study: Earlier results showed approximately 120 million unique TCR beta sequences derived from approximately 170 million T cells.

Study outcomes and limitations: Later analysis associated a missense DCLRE1C variant with TCR beta V- and J-gene trimming. Earlier findings revealed that most TCR beta V segments proved productive either about 87% or about 30% of the time. An ancestry cluster, one associated with Asian ancestry, reportedly showed fewer N-insertions than the roughly 700-donor mean in a later analysis.

With 60 Vbeta and 13 Jbeta primers, the PCR was carried out. The table came from immunoSEQ multiplex PCR; TCRdb's copy has only in-frame clones and leaves some out. The top ten hold about 4.9% of the sample, which has 100,000 to 150,000 clones, about two thirds seen once. Germline CDR1 is MNHEY and CDR2 is SMNVEV (reference sequence). V lost 3 bases and J lost 13; bases outside the gene matches: 11. This CDR3 comprises 14 residues. As concerns this clone: Its antigen is currently unknown.

The sequenced sample was PBMCs. This clonotype was obtained from a man in his 60s in good health and CMV-seropositive. The V call is TRBV27, the J call TRBJ1-2, with TRBD1 matching over 10 bases. The CDR3 nucleotides are TGTGCCAGCAGTTTTCTTCTCGGACAGGGGGTTATCACCTTC. Protein sequence: CASSFLLGQGVITF.